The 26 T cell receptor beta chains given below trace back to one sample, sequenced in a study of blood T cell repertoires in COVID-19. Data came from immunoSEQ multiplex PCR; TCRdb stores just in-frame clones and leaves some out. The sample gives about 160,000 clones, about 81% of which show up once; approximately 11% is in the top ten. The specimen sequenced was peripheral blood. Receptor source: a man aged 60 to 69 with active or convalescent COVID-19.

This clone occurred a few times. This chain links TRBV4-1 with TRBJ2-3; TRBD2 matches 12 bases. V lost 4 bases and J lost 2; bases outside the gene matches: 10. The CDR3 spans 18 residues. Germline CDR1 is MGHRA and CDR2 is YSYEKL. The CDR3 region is CASSLRLAGDEPTDTQYF. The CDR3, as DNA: TGCGCCAGCAGCCTTCGACTAGCGGGGGACGAGCCCACAGATACGCAGTATTTT.

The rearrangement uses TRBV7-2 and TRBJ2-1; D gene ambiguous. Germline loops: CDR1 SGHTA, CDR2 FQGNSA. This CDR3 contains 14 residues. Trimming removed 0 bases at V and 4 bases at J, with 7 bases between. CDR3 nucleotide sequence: TGTGCCAGCAGCTTAGCTATGCGGTACAATGAGCAGTTCTTC. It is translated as CASSLAMRYNEQFF.

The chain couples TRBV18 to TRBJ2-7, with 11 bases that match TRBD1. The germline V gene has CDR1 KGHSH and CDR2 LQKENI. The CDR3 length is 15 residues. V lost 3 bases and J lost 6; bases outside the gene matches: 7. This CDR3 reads CASSPDRGRNGEQYF. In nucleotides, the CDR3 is TGTGCCAGCTCACCGGACAGGGGGCGTAATGGCGAGCAGTACTTC.

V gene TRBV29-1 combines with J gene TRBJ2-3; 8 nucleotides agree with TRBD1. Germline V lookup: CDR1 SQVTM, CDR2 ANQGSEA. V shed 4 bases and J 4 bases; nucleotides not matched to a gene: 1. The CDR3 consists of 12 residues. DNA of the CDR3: TGCAGCGTTGCAGGGGGCGCAGATACGCAGTATTTT. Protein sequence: CSVAGGADTQYF.

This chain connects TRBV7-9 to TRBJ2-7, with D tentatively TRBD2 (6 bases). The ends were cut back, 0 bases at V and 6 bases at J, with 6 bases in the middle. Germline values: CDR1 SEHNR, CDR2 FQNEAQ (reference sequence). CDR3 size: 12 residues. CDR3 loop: CASSLAGSEQYF. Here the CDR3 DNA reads TGTGCCAGCAGCTTAGCCGGGAGCGAGCAGTACTTC.

In DNA form, the CDR3 reads TGTGCCAGCAGCGGACAGGGGGCGAAAAATGAGCAGTTCTTC. This translates into CASSGQGAKNEQFF. The V call is TRBV3-1 (or the pseudogene TRBV3-2), the J call TRBJ2-1; 11 bases agree with TRBD1. The germline V gene has CDR1 LGHDT and CDR2 YNNKEL (reference sequence). This CDR3 comprises 14 residues. The V segment lost 5 bases and the J segment 7 bases; nucleotides outside the gene matches: 4.

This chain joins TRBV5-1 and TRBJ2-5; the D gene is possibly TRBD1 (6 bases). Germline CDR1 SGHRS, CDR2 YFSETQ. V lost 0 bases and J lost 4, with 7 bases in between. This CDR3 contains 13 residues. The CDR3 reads CASSLDRAETQYF. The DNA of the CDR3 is TGCGCCAGCAGCTTGGACAGGGCAGAGACCCAGTACTTC.

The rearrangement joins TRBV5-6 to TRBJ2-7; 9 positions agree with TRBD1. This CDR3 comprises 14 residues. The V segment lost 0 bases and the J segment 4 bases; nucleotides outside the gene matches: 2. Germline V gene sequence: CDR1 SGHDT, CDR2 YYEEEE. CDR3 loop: CASSLGGQGYEQYF. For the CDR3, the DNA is TGTGCCAGCAGCTTGGGGGGACAGGGATACGAGCAGTACTTC.

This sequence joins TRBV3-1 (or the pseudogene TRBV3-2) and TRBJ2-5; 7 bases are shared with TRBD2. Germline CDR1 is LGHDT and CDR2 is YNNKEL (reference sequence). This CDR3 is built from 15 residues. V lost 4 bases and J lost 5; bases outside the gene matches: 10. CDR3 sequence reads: CASSPQSGVRETQYF. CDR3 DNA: TGTGCCAGCAGCCCTCAGAGCGGGGTCCGGGAGACCCAGTACTTC.

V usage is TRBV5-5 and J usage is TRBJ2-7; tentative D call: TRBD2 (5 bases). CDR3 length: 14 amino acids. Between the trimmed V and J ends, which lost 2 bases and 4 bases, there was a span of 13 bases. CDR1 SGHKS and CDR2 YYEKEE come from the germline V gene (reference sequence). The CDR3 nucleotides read TGTGCCAGCAGCTTATCGCCGGGAACATACGAGCAGTACTTC. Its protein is CASSLSPGTYEQYF.

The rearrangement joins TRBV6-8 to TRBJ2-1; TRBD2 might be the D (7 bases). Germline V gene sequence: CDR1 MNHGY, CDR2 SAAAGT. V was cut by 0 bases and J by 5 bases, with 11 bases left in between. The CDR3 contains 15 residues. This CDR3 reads CASSYSWGGDNEQFF. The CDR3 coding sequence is TGTGCCAGCAGTTACTCTTGGGGGGGCGACAATGAGCAGTTCTTC.

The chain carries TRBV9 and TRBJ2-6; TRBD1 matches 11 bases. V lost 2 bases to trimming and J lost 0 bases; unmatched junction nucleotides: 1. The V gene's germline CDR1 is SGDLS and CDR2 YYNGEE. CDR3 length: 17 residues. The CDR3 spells CASSVGQGGSGANVLTF. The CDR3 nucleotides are TGTGCCAGCAGCGTGGGACAGGGGGGCTCTGGGGCCAACGTCCTGACTTTC.

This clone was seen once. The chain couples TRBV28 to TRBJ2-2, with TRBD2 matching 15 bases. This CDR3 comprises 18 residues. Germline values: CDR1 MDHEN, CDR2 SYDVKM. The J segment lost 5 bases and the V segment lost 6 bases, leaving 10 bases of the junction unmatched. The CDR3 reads CASSHGLAGGPGTGELFF. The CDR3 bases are TGTGCCAGCAGCCACGGACTAGCGGGAGGGCCTGGGACCGGGGAGCTGTTTTTT.

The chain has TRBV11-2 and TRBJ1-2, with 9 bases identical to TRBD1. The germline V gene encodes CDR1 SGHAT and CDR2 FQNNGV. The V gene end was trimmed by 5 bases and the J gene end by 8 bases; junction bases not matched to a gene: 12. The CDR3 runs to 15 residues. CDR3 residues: CASSPGPTGGKGYTF. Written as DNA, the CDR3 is TGTGCCAGCAGCCCCGGTCCGACAGGGGGAAAAGGCTACACCTTC. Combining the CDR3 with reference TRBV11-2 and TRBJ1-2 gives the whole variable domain EAGVAQSPRYKIIEKRQSVAFWCNPISGHATLYWYQQILGQGPKLLIQFQNNGVVDDSQLPKDRFSAERLKGVDSTLKIQPAKLEDSAVYLCASSPGPTGGKGYTFGSGTRLTVV.

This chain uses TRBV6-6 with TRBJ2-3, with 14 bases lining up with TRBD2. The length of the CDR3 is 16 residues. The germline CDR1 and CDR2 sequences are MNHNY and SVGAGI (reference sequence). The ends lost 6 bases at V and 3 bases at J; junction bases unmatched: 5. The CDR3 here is CASSWTSGGHTDTQYF. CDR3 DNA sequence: TGTGCCAGCAGCTGGACTAGCGGGGGGCATACAGATACGCAGTATTTT.

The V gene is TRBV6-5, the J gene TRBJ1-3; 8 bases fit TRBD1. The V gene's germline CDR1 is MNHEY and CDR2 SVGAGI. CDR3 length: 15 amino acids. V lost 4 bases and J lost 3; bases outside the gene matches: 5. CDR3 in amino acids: CASSWQGAYGNTIYF. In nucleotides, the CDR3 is TGTGCCAGCAGTTGGCAGGGGGCTTATGGAAACACCATATATTTT.

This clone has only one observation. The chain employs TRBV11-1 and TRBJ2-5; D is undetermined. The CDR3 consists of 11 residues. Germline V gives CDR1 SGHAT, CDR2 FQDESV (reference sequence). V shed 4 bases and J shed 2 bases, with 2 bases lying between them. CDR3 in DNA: TGTGCCAGCAGCTCGCAAGAGACCCAGTACTTC. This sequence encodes CASSSQETQYF.

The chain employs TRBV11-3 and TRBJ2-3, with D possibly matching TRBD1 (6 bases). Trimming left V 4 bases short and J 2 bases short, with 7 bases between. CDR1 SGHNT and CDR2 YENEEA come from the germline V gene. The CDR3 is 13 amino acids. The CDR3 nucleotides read TGTGCCAGCAGCTGGACAGACACAGATACGCAGTATTTT. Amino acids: CASSWTDTDTQYF.

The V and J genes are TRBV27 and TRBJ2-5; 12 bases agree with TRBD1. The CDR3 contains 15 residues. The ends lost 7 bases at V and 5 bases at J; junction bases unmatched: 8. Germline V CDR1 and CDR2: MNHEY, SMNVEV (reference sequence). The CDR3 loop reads CASTQGQGAGETQYF. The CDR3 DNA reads TGTGCCAGCACCCAGGGACAGGGGGCCGGGGAGACCCAGTACTTC.

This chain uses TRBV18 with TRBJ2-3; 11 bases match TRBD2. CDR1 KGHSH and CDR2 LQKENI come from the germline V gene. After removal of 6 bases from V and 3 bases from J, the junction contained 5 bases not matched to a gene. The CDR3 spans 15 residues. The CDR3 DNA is TGTGCCAGCTCCCTCGGGACTAGCGGAACAGATACGCAGTATTTT. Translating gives CASSLGTSGTDTQYF.

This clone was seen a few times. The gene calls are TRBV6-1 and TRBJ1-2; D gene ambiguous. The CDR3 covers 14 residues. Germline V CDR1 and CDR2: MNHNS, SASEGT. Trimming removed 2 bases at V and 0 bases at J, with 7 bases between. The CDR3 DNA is TGTGCCAGCAGTGAATCTGTAACTAACTATGGCTACACCTTC. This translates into CASSESVTNYGYTF.

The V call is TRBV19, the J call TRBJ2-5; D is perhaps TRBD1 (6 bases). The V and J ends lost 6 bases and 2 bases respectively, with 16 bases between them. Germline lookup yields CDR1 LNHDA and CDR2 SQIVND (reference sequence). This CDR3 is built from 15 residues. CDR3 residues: CASSPSQTGQETQYF. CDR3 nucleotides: TGTGCCAGTAGCCCTTCCCAGACAGGACAAGAGACCCAGTACTTC.

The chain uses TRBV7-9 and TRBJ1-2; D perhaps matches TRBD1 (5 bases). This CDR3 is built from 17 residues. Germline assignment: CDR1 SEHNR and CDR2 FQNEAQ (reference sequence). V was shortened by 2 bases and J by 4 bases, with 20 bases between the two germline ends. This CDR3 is CASSLILGQGIPYGYTF. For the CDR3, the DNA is TGTGCCAGCAGCTTAATTTTGGGGCAGGGTATCCCCTATGGCTACACCTTC. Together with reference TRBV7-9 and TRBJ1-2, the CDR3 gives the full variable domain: DTGVSQNPRHKITKRGQNVTFRCDPISEHNRLYWYRQTLGQGPEFLTYFQNEAQLEKSRLLSDRFSAERPKGSFSTLEIQRTEQGDSAMYLCASSLILGQGIPYGYTFGSGTRLTVV.

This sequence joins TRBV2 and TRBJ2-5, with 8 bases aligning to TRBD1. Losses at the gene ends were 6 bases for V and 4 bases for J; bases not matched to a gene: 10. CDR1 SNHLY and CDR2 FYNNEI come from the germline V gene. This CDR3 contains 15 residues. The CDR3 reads CASRTGVGVGETQYF. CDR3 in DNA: TGTGCCAGCAGGACAGGGGTGGGGGTCGGAGAGACCCAGTACTTC.

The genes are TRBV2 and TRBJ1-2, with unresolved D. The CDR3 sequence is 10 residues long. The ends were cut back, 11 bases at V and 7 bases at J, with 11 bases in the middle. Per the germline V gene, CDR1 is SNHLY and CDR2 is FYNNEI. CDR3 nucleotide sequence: TGTGCCCACGGGAGCGGTGGCTACACCTTC. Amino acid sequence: CAHGSGGYTF.

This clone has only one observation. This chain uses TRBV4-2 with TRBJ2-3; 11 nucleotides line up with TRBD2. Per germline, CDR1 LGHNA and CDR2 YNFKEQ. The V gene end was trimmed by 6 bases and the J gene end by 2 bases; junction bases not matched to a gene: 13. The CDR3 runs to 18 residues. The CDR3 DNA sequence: TGTGCCAGCAGGGGTGGGCTAGCGGGGGGCCCCGCCACAGATACGCAGTATTTT. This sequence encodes CASRGGLAGGPATDTQYF.